Presented here are 6 T cell receptor beta chains from one specimen sequenced in a study of CD8+CD57+ T cells in acquired aplastic anemia. Profiling that covered TCR beta VDJ and CDR3 relied on genomic DNA as its template. MiXCR, applied by TCRdb to the reads, yields one record per CDR3 protein. The sample holds around 430,000 distinct CDR3 sequences, around a third seen once. By flow cytometry, patients selected for sequencing had shown an expansion of CD8+CD57+ cells. What was sequenced was sorted CD4+, CD8+, or CD8+CD57+ T cells (not recorded which) from PBMCs. The source is a human donor with aplastic anemia.

This clonotype has a handful of counts. Possible read error: a much larger clone is one base away. The V call is TRBV2, the J call TRBJ2-5; TRBD1 is a possible D gene (6 bases). The CDR3 is made up of 13 amino acids. CDR1 SNHLY and CDR2 FYNNEI come from the germline V gene. CDR3 coding DNA: TGTGCCAGCAAACAGGGTTACCAAGAGGCCCAGTACTTC. Protein: CASKQGYQEAQYF.

The chain recombines TRBV12-1 with TRBJ1-4; TRBD1 is taken as the D call from the table, unchecked against the DNA. TRBV12-1 counts as a pseudogene. The CDR3 extends over 14 amino acids. The CDR3 region is CASSFDRPNERLFF. The CDR3 nucleotides are TGTGCCAGCAGCTTTGACAGGCCAAATGAAAGACTGTTTTTT.

This clonotype has at least ten counts. The CDR3 nucleotides are TGTGCCAGCAGAGGGGATTACGGGAGCGATGGCTACACCTTC. Its translation: CASRGDYGSDGYTF. The chain couples TRBV25-1 to TRBJ1-2, with D perhaps matching TRBD1 (5 bases). Trimming stripped 6 bases from V and 6 bases from J, with 17 bases between. There are 14 residues in the CDR3. The germline V gene has CDR1 MGHDK and CDR2 SYGVNS.

This clonotype came up many times. The CDR3 DNA reads as TGTGCCAGTGGATACCGACTCACAGATACGCAGTATTTT. It yields the protein CASGYRLTDTQYF. The chain recombines TRBV19 with TRBJ2-3; D is unresolved. This CDR3 region has 13 residues. The germline V and J ends were trimmed by 8 bases and 2 bases, with 11 bases remaining between them. Germline loops: CDR1 LNHDA, CDR2 SQIVND (reference sequence).

In its sample, this clonotype was seen many times. This rearrangement joins TRBV7-8 to TRBJ2-1; D tentatively fits TRBD1 or TRBD2 (5 bases each). Looked up from germline, CDR1 is SGHVS and CDR2 is FQNEAQ. Trimming removed 3 bases from V and 7 bases from J, with 10 bases in between. CDR3 length: 13 residues. Here the CDR3 DNA reads TGTGCCAGCAGCTTGGGTGGGGGAAATGAGCAGTTCTTC. Its translation is CASSLGGGNEQFF.

This clonotype was picked up a small number of times. This rearrangement joins TRBV20-1 to TRBJ2-3, with a tentative D call TRBD2 (7 bases). CDR3 length equals 16 residues. CDR1 is DFQATT and CDR2 is SNEGSKA in the germline V gene (reference sequence). V was pared by 2 bases and J by 2 bases, with 17 bases between. The CDR3 DNA reads as TGCAGTGCTAGATCGACAAGGGGGGGTATCACAGATACGCAGTATTTT. Encoded protein: CSARSTRGGITDTQYF.